This T cell receptor beta chain came from a study of T cells in Graves' hyperthyroidism and ophthalmopathy. Findings and caveats of the study: Blood shared most expanded thyroid clonotypes above 0.001.

Amplification of TCR beta CDR3 regions was performed using RNA transcripts as template. First-round RT-PCR of the TCR CDR3 relied on the HTBI primer set. A single record per CDR3 protein comes from TCRdb applying MiXCR to the multiplex PCR reads. The repertoire consists of about 290,000 distinct CDR3 sequences, with roughly 13% occurring once and the leading ten covering 6.5% to 10%. In its sample, this clonotype was seen many times. Its specificity is unknown. Looked up from germline, CDR1 is MDHEN and CDR2 is SYDVKM. This CDR3 region has 11 residues. V lost 7 bases and J 6 bases, leaving 10 bases between the germline ends.

Material for sequencing was blood. This sequence was found in a woman aged 30 to 39 with Graves' hyperthyroidism that later progressed to Graves' ophthalmopathy. The chain recombines TRBV28 with TRBJ2-7; D is undetermined. CDR3: CASNMTGEQYF. CDR3 in DNA: TGTGCCAGCAACATGACCGGCGAGCAGTACTTC.